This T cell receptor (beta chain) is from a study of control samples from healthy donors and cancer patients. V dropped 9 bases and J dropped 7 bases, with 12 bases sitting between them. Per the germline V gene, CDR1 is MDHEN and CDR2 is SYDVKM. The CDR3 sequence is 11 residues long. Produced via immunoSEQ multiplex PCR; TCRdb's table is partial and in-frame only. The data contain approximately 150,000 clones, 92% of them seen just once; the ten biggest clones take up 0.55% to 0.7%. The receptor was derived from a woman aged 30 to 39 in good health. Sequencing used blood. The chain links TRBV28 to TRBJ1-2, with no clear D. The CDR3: CARWEVLGYTF. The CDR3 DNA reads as TGTGCCAGGTGGGAGGTCCTTGGCTACACCTTC.